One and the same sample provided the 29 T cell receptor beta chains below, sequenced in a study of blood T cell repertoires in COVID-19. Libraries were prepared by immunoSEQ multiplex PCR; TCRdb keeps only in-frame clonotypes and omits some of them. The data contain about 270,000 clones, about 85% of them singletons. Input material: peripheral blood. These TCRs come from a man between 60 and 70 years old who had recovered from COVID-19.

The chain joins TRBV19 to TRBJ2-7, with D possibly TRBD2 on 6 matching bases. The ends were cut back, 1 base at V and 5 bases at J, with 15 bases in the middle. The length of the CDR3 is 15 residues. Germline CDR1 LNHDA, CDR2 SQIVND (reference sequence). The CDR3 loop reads CASSIGSGPGDEQYF. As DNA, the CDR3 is TGTGCCAGTAGTATAGGGTCCGGGCCGGGGGACGAGCAGTACTTC.

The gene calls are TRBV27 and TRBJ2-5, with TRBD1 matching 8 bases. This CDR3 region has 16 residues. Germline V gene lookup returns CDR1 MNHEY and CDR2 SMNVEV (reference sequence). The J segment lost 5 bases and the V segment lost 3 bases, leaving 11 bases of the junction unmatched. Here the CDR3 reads CASSFGPTGASETQYF. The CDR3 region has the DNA TGTGCCAGCAGTTTTGGTCCGACAGGGGCGAGTGAGACCCAGTACTTC.

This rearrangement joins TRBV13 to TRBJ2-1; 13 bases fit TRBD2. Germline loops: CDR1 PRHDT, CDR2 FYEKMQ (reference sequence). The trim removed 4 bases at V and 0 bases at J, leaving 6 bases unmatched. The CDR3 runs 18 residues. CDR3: CASSSGLAGSDSYNEQFF. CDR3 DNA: TGTGCCAGCAGCTCGGGACTAGCGGGGTCAGACTCCTACAATGAGCAGTTCTTC. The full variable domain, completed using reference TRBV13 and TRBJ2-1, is AAGVIQSPRHLIKEKRETATLKCYPIPRHDTVYWYQQGPGQDPQFLISFYEKMQSDKGSIPDRFSAQQFSDYHSELNMSSLELGDSALYFCASSSGLAGSDSYNEQFFGPGTRLTVL.

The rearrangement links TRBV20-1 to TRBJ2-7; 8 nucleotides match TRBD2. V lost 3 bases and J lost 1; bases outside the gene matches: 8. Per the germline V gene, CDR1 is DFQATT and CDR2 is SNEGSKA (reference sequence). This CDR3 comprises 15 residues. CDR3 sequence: CSASSPGGASYEQYF. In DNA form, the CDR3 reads TGCAGTGCTAGTTCCCCGGGGGGGGCGTCCTACGAGCAGTACTTC.

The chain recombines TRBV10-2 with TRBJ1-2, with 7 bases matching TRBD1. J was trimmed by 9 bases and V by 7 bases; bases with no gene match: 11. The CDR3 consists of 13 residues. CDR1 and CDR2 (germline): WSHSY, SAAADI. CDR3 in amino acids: CASIREQGFSYTF. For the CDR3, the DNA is TGCGCCAGCATAAGAGAACAGGGGTTTAGCTACACCTTC.

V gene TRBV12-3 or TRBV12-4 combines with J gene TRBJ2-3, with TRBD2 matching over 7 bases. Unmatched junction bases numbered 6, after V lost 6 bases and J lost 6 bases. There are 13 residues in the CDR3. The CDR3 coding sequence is TGTGCCAGCAGACCTGCGGGGGTCGATACGCAGTATTTT. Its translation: CASRPAGVDTQYF.

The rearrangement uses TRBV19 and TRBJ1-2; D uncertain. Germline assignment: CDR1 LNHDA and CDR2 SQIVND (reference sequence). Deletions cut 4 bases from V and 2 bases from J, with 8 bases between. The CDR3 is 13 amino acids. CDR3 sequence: CASSTPGNYGYTF. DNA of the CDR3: TGTGCCAGTAGTACCCCGGGGAACTATGGCTACACCTTC.

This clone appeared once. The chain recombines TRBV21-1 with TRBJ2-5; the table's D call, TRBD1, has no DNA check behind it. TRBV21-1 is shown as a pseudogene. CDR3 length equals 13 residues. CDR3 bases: TGTGCCAGCAGCCAGGACAACCAAGAGACCCAGTACTTC. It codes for CASSQDNQETQYF.

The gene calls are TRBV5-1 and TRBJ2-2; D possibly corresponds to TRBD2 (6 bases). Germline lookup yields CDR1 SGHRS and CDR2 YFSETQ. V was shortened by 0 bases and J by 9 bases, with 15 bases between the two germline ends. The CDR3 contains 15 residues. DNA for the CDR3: TGCGCCAGCAGCTTGGGACTAGGGTTTACCTGGGAGCTGTTTTTT. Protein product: CASSLGLGFTWELFF.

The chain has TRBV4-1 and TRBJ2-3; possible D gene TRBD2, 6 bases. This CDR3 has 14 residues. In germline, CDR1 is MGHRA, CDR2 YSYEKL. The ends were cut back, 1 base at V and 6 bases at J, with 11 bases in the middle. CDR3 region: CASSQVGGGDTQYF. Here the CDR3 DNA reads TGCGCCAGCAGCCAAGTAGGTGGGGGGGATACGCAGTATTTT.

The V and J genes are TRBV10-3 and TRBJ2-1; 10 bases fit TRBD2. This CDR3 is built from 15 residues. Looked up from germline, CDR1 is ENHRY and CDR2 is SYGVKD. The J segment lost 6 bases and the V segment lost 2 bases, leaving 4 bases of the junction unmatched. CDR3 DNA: TGTGCCATCAGTGAGGGACTAGCGGTGTCCAATGAGCAGTTCTTC. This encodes CAISEGLAVSNEQFF.

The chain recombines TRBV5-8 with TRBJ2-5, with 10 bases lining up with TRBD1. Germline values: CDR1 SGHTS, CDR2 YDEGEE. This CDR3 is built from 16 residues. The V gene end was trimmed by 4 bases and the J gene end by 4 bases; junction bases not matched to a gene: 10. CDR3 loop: CASSPSLRTGGETQYF. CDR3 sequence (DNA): TGTGCCAGCAGCCCGAGTTTGCGGACAGGGGGAGAGACCCAGTACTTC.

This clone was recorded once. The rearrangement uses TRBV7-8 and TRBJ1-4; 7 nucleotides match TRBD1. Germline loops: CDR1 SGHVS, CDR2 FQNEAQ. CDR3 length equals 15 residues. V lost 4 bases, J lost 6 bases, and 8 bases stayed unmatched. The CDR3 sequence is CASSSITGADEKLFF. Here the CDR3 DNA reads TGTGCCAGCAGCTCGATCACAGGGGCGGATGAAAAACTGTTTTTT.

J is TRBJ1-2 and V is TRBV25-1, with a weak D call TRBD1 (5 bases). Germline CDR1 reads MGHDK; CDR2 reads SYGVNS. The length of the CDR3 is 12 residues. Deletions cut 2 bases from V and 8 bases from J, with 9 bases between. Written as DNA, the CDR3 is TGTGCCAGCAGTGAAGGGGCCTGGGGCTACACCTTC. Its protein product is CASSEGAWGYTF.

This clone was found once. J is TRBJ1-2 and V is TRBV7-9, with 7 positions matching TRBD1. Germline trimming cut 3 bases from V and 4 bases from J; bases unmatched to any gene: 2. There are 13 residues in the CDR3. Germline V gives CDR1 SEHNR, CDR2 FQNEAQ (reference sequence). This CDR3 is CASSLEGAYGYTF. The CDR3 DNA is TGTGCCAGCAGCTTGGAGGGGGCCTATGGCTACACCTTC. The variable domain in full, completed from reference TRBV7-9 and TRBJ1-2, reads DTGVSQNPRHKITKRGQNVTFRCDPISEHNRLYWYRQTLGQGPEFLTYFQNEAQLEKSRLLSDRFSAERPKGSFSTLEIQRTEQGDSAMYLCASSLEGAYGYTFGSGTRLTVV.

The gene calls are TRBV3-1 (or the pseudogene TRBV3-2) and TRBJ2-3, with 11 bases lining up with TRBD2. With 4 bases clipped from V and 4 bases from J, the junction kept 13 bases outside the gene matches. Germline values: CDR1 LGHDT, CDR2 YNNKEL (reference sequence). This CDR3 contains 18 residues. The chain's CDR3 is CASSRGGLAGPQADTQYF. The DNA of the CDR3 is TGTGCCAGCAGCCGGGGAGGACTAGCGGGCCCTCAGGCAGATACGCAGTATTTT.

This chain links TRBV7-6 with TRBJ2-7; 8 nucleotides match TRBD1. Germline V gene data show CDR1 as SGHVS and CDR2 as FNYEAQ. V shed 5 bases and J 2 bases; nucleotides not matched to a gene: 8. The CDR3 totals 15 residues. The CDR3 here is CASSPRDRTTYEQYF. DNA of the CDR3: TGTGCCAGCAGCCCCCGGGACAGGACTACCTACGAGCAGTACTTC.

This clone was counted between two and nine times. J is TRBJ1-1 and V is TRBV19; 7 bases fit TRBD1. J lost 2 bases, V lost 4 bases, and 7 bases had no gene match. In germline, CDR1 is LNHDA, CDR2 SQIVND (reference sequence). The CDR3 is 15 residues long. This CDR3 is CASSNYRTGNTEAFF. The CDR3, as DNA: TGTGCCAGTAGTAACTACCGGACAGGAAACACTGAAGCTTTCTTT.

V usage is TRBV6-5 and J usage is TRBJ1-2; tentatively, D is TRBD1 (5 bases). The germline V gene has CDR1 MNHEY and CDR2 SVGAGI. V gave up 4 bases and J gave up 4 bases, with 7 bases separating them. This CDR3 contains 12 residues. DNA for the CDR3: TGTGCCAGCAGTTTGGGGGGCTATGGCTACACCTTC. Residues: CASSLGGYGYTF.

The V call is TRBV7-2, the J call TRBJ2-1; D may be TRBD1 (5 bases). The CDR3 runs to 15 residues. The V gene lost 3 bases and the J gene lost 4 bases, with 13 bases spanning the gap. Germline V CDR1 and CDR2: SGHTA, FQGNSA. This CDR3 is CASSFNRRTYNEQFF. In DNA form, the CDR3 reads TGTGCCAGCAGCTTCAATCGACGGACATACAATGAGCAGTTCTTC.

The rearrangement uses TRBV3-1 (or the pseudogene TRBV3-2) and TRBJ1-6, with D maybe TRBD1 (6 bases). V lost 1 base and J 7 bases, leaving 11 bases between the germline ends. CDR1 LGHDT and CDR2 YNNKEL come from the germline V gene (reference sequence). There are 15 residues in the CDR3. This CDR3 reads CASSQVAGANSPLHF. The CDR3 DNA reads TGTGCCAGCAGCCAAGTGGCGGGGGCCAATTCACCCCTCCACTTT.

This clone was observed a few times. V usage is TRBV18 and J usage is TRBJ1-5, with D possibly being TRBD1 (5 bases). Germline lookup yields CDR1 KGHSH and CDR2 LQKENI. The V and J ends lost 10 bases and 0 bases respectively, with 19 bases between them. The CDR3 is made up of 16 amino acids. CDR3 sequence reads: CANDRDRQHSNQPQHF. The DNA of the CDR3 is TGTGCCAACGATAGAGACAGACAACATAGCAATCAGCCCCAGCATTTT.

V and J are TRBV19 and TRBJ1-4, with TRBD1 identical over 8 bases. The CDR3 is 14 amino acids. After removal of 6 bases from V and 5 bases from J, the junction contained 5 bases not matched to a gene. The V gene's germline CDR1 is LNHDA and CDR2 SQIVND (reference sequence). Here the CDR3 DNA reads TGTGCCAGTAGCATTGACAGGGGAAATGAAAAACTGTTTTTT. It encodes CASSIDRGNEKLFF.

For the CDR3, the DNA is TGTGCCAGCAGCTTAGCTCGAGCCTCGGGTGGCTACACCTTC. Protein: CASSLARASGGYTF. The genes are TRBV7-9 and TRBJ1-2; D uncertain. Deletions cut 0 bases from V and 7 bases from J, with 12 bases between. Germline V gene sequence: CDR1 SEHNR, CDR2 FQNEAQ (reference sequence). This CDR3 is built from 14 residues.

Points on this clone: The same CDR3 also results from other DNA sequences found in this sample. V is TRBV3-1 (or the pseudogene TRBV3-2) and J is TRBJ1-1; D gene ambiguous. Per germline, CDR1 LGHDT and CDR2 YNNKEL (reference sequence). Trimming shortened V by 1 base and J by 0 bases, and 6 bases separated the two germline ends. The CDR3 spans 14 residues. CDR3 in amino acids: CASSQGLLNTEAFF. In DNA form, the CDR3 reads TGTGCCAGCAGCCAAGGACTCTTGAACACTGAAGCTTTCTTT.

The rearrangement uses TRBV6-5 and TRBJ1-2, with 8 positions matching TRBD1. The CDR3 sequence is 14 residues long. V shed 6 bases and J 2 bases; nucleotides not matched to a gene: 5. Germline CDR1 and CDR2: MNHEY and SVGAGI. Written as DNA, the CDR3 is TGTGCCAGCAGGACAGGGGCCTTAAACTATGGCTACACCTTC. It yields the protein CASRTGALNYGYTF.

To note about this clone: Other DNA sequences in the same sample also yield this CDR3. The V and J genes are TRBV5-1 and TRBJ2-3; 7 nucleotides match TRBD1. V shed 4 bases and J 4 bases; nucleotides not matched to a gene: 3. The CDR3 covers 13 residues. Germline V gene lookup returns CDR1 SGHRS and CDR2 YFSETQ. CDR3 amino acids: CASSPTGADTQYF. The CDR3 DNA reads TGCGCCAGCAGCCCCACAGGGGCAGATACGCAGTATTTT.

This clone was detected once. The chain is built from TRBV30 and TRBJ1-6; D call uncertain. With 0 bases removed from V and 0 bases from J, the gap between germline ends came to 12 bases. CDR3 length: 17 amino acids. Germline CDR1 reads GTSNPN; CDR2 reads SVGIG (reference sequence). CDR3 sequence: CAWSVQKASSYNSPLHF. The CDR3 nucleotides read TGTGCCTGGAGTGTACAAAAAGCGAGCTCCTATAATTCACCCCTCCACTTT.

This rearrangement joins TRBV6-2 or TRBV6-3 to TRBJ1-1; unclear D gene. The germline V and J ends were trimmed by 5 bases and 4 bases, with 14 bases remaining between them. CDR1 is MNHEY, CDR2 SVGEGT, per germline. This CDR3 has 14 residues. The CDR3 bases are TGTGCCAGCAGTATTCCTCAGGAAATCACTGAAGCTTTCTTT. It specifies CASSIPQEITEAFF.